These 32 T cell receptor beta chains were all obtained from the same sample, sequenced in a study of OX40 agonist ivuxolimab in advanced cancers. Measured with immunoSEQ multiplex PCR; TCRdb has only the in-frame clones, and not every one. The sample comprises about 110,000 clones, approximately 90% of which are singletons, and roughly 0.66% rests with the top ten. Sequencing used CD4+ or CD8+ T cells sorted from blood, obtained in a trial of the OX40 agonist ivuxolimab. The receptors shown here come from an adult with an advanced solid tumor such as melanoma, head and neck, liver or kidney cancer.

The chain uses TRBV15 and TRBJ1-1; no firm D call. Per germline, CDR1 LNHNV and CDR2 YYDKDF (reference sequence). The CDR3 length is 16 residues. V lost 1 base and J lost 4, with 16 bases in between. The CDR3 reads CATSRGHSEPRTEAFF. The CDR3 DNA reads TGTGCCACCAGCAGAGGACACTCTGAGCCCCGCACTGAAGCTTTCTTT.

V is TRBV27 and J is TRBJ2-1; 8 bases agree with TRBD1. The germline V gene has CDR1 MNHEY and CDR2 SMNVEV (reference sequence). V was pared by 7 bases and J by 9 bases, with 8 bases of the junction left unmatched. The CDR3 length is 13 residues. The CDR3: CASNRQGAGEQFF. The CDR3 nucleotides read TGTGCCAGCAACCGGCAGGGGGCAGGTGAGCAGTTCTTC.

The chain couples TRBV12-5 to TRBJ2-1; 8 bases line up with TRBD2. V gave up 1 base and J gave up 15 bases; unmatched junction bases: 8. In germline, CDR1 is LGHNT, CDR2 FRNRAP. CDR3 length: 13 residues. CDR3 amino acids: CASGLDQGLGRFF. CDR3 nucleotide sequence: TGTGCTAGTGGTTTGGACCAGGGACTAGGCCGGTTCTTC.

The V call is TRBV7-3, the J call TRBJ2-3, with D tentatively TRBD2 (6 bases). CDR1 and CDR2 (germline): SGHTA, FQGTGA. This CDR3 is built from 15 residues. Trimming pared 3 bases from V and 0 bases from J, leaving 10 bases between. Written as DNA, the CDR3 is TGTGCCAGCAGCTTTGGCGGGGAGAGCACAGATACGCAGTATTTT. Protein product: CASSFGGESTDTQYF.

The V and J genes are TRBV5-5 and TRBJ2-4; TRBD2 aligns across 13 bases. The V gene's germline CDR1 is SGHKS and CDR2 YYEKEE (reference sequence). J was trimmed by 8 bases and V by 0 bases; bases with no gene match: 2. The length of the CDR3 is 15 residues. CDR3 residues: CASSLGTSGSYIQYF. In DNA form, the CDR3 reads TGTGCCAGCAGCTTGGGGACTAGCGGGAGTTACATTCAGTACTTC.

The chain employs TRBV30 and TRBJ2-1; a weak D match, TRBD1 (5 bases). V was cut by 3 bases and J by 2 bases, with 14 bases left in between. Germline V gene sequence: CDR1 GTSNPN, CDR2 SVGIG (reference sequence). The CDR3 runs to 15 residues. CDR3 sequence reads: CAWSLDVGAYNEQFF. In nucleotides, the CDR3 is TGTGCCTGGAGCCTGGACGTAGGGGCCTACAATGAGCAGTTCTTC.

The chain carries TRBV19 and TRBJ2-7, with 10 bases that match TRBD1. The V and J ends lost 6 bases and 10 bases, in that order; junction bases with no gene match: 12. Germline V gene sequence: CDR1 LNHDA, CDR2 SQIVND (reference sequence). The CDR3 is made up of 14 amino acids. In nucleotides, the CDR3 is TGTGCCAGTAGCTCGGGACAGGGGAGTAAAGAACAGTACTTC. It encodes CASSSGQGSKEQYF.

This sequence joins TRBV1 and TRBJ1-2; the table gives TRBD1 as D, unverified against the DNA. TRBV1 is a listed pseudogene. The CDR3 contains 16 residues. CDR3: CTSSLNDGTGCYGYTF. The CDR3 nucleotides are TGCACCAGCAGCCTCAACGATGGGACAGGATGCTATGGCTACACCTTC.

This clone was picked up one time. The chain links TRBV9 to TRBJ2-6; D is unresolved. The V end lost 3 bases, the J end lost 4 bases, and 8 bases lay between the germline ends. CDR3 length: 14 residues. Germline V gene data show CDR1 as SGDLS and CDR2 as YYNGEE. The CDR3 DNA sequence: TGTGCCAGCAGCGATCCGGGCGGGGCCAACGTCCTGACTTTC. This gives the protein CASSDPGGANVLTF.

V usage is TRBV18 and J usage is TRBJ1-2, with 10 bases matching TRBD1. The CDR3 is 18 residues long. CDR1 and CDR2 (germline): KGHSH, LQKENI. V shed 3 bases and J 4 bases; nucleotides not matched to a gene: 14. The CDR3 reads CASSPTGTGEGTAYGYTF. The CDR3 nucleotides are TGTGCCAGCTCACCGACCGGGACAGGGGAGGGTACGGCCTATGGCTACACCTTC. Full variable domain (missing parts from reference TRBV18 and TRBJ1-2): NAGVMQNPRHLVRRRGQEARLRCSPMKGHSHVYWYRQLPEEGLKFMVYLQKENIIDESGMPKERFSAEFPKEGPSILRIQQVVRGDSAAYFCASSPTGTGEGTAYGYTFGSGTRLTVV.

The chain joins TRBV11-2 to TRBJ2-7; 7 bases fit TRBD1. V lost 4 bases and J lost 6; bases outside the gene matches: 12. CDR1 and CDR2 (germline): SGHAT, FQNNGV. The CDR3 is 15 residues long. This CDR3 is CASSSGPTTGAEQYF. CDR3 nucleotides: TGTGCCAGCAGCTCCGGTCCTACCACAGGGGCCGAGCAGTACTTC.

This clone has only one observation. The DNA of the CDR3 is TGTGCCAGCTCACGACAGGGACTAGCGGGGGCGAACACCGGGGAGCTGTTTTTT. Encoded protein: CASSRQGLAGANTGELFF. J is TRBJ2-2 and V is TRBV18; 14 positions agree with TRBD2. Germline CDR1 KGHSH, CDR2 LQKENI. V lost 4 bases to trimming and J lost 0 bases; unmatched junction nucleotides: 4. The CDR3 consists of 18 residues.

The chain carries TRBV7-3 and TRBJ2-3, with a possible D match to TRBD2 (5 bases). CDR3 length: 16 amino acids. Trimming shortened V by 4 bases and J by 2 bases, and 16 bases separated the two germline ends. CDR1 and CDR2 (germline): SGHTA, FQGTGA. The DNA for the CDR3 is TGTGCCAGCAGCTCTACTAGAAACCCCTCCACAGATACGCAGTATTTT. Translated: CASSSTRNPSTDTQYF.

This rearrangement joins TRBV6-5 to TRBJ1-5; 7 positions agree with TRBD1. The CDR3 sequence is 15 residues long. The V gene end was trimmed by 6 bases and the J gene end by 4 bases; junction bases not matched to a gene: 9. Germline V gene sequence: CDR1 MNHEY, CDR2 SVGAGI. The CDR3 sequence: CASSERRQGNQPQHF. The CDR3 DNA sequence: TGTGCCAGCAGCGAACGCCGACAGGGAAATCAGCCCCAGCATTTT.

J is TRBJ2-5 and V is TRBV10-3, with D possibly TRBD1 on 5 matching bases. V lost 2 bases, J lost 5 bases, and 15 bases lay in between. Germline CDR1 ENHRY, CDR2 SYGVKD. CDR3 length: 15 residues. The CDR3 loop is CAISEGASRTETQYF. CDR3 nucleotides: TGTGCCATCAGTGAGGGGGCTAGTCGCACGGAGACCCAGTACTTC.

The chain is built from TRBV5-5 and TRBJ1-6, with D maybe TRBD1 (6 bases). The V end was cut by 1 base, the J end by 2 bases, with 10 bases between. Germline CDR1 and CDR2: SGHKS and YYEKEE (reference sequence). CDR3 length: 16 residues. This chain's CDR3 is CASSLQGTAYNSPLHF. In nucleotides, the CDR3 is TGTGCCAGCAGCTTGCAGGGGACGGCCTATAATTCACCCCTCCACTTT.

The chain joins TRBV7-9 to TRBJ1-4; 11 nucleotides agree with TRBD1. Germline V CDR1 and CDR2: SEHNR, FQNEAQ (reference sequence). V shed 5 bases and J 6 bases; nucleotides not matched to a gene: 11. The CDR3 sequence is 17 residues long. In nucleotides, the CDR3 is TGTGCCAGCAGCCTAGGGACAGGGGGGCATGAAGATGAAAAACTGTTTTTT. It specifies CASSLGTGGHEDEKLFF.

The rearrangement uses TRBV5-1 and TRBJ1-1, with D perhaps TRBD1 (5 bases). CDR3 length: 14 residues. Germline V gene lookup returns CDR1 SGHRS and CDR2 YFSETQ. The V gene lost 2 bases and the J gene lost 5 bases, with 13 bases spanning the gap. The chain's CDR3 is CASSFQGMGTEAFF. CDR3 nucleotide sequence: TGCGCCAGCAGCTTCCAGGGCATGGGGACTGAAGCTTTCTTT.

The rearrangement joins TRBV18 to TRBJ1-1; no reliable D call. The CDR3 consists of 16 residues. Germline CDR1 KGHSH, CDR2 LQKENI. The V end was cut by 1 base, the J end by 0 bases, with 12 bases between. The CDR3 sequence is CASSPLDTAMNTEAFF. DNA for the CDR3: TGTGCCAGCTCACCACTTGACACAGCAATGAACACTGAAGCTTTCTTT.

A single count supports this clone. The CDR3 reads CASSLAFANTEAFF. CDR3 in DNA: TGTGCCAGCAGCTTAGCGTTCGCGAACACTGAAGCTTTCTTT. The V call is TRBV7-2, the J call TRBJ1-1; D gene uncertain. This CDR3 has 14 amino acids. The germline V and J ends were trimmed by 0 bases and 1 base, with 6 bases remaining between them. Germline CDR1 reads SGHTA; CDR2 reads FQGNSA.

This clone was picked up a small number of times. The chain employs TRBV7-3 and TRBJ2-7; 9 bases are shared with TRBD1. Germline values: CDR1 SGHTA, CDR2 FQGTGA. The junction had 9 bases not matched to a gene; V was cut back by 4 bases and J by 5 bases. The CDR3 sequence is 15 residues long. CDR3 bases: TGTGCCAGCAGCTCCCGGGACAGGGTCCCCGACGAGCAGTACTTC. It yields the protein CASSSRDRVPDEQYF. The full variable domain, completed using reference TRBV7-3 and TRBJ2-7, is GAGVSQTPSNKVTEKGKYVELRCDPISGHTALYWYRQSLGQGPEFLIYFQGTGAADDSGLPNDRFFAVRPEGSVSTLKIQRTERGDSAVYLCASSSRDRVPDEQYFGPGTRLTVT.

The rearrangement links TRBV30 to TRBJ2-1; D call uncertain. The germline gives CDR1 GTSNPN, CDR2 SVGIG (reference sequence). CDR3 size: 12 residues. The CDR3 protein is CAVRASYNEQFF. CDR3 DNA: TGTGCAGTCCGGGCCTCCTACAATGAGCAGTTCTTC.

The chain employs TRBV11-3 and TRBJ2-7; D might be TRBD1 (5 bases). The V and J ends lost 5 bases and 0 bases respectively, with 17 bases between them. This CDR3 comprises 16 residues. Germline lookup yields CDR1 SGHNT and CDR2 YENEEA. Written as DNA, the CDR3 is TGTGCCAGCAGCAAACCTCAGGGCCCCATCTCCTACGAGCAGTACTTC. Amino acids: CASSKPQGPISYEQYF.

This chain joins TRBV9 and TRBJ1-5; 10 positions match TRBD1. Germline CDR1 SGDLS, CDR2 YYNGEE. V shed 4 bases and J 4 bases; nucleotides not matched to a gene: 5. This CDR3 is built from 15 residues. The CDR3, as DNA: TGTGCCAGCAGCAGGACAGGGGGACTAAATCAGCCCCAGCATTTT. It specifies CASSRTGGLNQPQHF. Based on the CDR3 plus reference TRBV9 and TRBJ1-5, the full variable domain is DSGVTQTPKHLITATGQRVTLRCSPRSGDLSVYWYQQSLDQGLQFLIQYYNGEERAKGNILERFSAQQFPDLHSELNLSSLELGDSALYFCASSRTGGLNQPQHFGDGTRLSIL.

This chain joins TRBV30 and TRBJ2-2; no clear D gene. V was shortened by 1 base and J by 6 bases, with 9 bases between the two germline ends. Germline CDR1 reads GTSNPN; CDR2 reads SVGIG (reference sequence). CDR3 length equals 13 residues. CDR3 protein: CAWSGTWPGELFF. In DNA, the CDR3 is TGTGCCTGGAGTGGCACGTGGCCCGGGGAGCTGTTTTTT.

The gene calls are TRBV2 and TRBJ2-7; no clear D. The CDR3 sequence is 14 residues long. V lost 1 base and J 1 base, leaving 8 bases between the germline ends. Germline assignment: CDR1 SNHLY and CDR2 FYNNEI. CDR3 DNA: TGTGCCAGCAGTGAAGACTACCAATCCTACGAGCAGTACTTC. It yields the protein CASSEDYQSYEQYF.

CDR3 sequence (DNA): TGTGCCAGCAGCCGGCTGGAGAGCTCTGGAAACACCATATATTTT. This translates into CASSRLESSGNTIYF. The chain is built from TRBV14 and TRBJ1-3, with unresolved D. Germline-derived CDR1 and CDR2 are SGHDN and FVKESK. The length of the CDR3 is 15 residues. The V end lost 4 bases, the J end lost 0 bases, and 10 bases lay between the germline ends.

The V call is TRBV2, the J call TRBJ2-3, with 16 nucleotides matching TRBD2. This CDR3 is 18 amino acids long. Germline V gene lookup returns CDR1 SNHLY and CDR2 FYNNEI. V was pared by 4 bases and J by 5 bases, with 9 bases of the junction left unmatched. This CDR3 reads CASSVGLAGGPKRDTQYF. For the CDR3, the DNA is TGTGCCAGCAGTGTGGGACTAGCGGGAGGGCCAAAAAGAGATACGCAGTATTTT.

For the CDR3, the DNA is TGTGCCAGCAGCTTACTTGGGGGAGCCTACAATGAGCAGTTCTTC. It codes for CASSLLGGAYNEQFF. This chain uses TRBV7-2 with TRBJ2-1; D assignment may be TRBD1 or TRBD2 (5 bases each). V was clipped by 2 bases and J by 2 bases, with 10 bases between them. The germline gives CDR1 SGHTA, CDR2 FQGNSA. The CDR3 contains 15 residues.

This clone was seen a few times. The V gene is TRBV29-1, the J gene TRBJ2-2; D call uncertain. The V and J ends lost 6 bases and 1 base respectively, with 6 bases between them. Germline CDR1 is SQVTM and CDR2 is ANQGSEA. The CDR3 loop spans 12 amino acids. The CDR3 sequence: CSVLRNTGELFF. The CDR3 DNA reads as TGCAGCGTCCTCAGGAACACCGGGGAGCTGTTTTTT.

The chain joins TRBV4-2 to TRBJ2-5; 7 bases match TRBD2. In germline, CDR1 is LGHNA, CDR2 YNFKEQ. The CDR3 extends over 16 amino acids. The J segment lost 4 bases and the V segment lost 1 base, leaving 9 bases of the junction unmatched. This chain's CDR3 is CASSQVGLVEGETQYF. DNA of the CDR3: TGTGCCAGCAGCCAAGTCGGACTAGTTGAGGGAGAGACCCAGTACTTC.

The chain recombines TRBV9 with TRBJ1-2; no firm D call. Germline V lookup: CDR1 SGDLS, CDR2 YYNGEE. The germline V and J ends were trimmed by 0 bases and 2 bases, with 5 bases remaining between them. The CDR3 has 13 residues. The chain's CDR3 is CASSVAENYGYTF. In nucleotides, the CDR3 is TGTGCCAGCAGCGTAGCAGAGAACTATGGCTACACCTTC. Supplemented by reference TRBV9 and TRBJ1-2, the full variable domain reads DSGVTQTPKHLITATGQRVTLRCSPRSGDLSVYWYQQSLDQGLQFLIQYYNGEERAKGNILERFSAQQFPDLHSELNLSSLELGDSALYFCASSVAENYGYTFGSGTRLTVV.